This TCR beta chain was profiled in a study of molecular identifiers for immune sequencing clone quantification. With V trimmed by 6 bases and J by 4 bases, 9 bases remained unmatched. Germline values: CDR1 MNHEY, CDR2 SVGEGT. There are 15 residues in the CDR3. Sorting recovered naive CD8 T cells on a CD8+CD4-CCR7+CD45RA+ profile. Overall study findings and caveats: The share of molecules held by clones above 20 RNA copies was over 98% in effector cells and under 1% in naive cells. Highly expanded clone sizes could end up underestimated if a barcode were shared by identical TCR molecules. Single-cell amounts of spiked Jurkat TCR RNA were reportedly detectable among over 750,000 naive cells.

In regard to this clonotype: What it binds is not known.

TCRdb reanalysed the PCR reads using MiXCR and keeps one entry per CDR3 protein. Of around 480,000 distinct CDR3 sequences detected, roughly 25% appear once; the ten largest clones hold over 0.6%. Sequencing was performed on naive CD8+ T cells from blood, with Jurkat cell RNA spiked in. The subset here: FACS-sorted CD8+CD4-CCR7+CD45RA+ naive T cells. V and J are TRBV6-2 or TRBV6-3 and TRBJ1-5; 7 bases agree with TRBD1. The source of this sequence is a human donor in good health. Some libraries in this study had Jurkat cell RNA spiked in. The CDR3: CASRTGQASNQPQHF. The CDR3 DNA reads TGTGCCAGCAGAACCGGACAGGCCTCAAATCAGCCCCAGCATTTT.